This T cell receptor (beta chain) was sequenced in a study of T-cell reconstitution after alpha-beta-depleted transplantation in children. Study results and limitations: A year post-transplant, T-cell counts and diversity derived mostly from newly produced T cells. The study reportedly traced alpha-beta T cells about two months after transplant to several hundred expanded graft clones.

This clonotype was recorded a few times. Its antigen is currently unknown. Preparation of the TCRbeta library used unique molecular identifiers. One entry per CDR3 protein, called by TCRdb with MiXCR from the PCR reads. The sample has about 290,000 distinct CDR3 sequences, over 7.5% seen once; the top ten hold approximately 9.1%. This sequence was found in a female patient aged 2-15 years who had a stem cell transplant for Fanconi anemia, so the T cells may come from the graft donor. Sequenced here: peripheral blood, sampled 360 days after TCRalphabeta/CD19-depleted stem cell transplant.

CDR3 nucleotides: TGCGCCAGCAGCTGGACAGGGGTGGCAGATACGCAGTATTTT. Amino acids: CASSWTGVADTQYF. This chain links TRBV4-1 with TRBJ2-3; 9 bases map to TRBD1. There are 14 residues in the CDR3. The V and J ends lost 5 bases and 4 bases, in that order; junction bases with no gene match: 4. Per germline, CDR1 MGHRA and CDR2 YSYEKL.